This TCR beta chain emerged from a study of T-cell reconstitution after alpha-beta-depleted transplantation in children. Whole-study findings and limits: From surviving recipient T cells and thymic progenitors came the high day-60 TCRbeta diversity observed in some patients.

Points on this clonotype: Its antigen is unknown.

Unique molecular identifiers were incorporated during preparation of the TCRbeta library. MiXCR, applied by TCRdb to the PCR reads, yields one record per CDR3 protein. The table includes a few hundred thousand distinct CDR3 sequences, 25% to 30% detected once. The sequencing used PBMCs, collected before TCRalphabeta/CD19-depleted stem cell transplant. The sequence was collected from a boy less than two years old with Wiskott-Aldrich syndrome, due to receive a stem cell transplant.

The CDR3 coding sequence is TGTGCCAGCAGTTTCTTACAGGGCTACGAGCAGTACTTC. This sequence encodes CASSFLQGYEQYF. The chain has TRBV12-3 or TRBV12-4 and TRBJ2-7, with TRBD1 as a possible D gene (6 bases). The CDR3 has 13 amino acids. V was clipped by 3 bases and J by 3 bases, with 9 bases between them.